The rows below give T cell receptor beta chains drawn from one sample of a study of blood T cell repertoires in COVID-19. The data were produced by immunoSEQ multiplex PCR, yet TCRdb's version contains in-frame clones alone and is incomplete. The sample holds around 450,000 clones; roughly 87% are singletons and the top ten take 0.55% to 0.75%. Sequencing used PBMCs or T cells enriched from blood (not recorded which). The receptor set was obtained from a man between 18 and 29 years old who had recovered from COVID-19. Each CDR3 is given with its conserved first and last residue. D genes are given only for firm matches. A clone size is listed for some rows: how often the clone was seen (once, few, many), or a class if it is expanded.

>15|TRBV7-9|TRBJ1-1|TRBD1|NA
TGTGCCAGCAGCCCGAATACAGGGGCGGACACTGAAGCTTTCTTT
CASSPNTGADTEAFF
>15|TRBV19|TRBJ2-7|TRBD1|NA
TGTGCCAGTAGTATAGCCGGGACAGAGGCCTACGAGCAGTACTTC
CASSIAGTEAYEQYF
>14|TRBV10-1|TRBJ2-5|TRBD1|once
TGCGCCAGCAGCCGCGACAGGGTACAAGAGACCCAGTACTTC
CASSRDRVQETQYF
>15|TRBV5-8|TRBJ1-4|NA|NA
TGTGCCAGCAGCCAGTTCGCCAGGGACTTAGAAAAACTGTTTTTT
CASSQFARDLEKLFF
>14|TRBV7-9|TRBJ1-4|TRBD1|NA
TGTGCCAGCCGACTGGCAGGGGGCCCCGAAAAACTGTTTTTT
CASRLAGGPEKLFF
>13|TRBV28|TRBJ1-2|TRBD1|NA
TGTGCCAGCAGTTTAACCGGGACAGGTCGCTACACCTTC
CASSLTGTGRYTF
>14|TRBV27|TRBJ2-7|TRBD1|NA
TGTGCCAGCAGCTACCGGGACAGGGGTTACGAGCAGTACTTC
CASSYRDRGYEQYF
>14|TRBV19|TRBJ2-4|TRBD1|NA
TGTGCCAGTAGTATCCCGACAGGGCAAAACATTCAGTACTTC
CASSIPTGQNIQYF
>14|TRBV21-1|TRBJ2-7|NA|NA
TGTGCCAGCAGCAGTTTGATGACTAGTTTTTTGTCGTACTTC
CASSSLMTSFLSYF
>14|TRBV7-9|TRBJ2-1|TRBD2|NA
TGTGCCAGCAGCTCCACGGGAGGGGGCAATGAGCAGTTCTTC
CASSSTGGGNEQFF
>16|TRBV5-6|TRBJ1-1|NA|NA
TGTGCCAGCAGCTTGGCCGTTGGAGGGCGAAACACTGAAGCTTTCTTT
CASSLAVGGRNTEAFF
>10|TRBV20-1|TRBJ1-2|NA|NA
TGCAGTGCGAGCGACTATGGCTACACCTTC
CSASDYGYTF
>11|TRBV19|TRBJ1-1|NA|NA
TGTGCCAGTAGGAGGGTTACTGAAGCTTTCTTT
CASRRVTEAFF
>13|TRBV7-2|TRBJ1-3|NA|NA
TGTGCCAGCAGCTATATGAAGGGAGACACCATATATTTT
CASSYMKGDTIYF
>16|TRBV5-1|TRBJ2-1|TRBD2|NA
TGCGCCAGCACCAAACTAGGGGCTAGCGGGATTAGTGAGCAGTTCTTC
CASTKLGASGISEQFF
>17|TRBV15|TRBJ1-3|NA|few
TGTGCCACCAGCAGGGAGACCCCCGGAGCCTCTGGAAACACCATATATTTT
CATSRETPGASGNTIYF
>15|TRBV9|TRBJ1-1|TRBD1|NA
TGTGCCAGCAGCGTAGTGACAGGGATGAACACTGAAGCTTTCTTT
CASSVVTGMNTEAFF
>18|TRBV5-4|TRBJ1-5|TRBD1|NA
TGTGCCAGCAGCTTGGCCGCGCCCCAGGGGGCAAGCAATCAGCCCCAGCATTTT
CASSLAAPQGASNQPQHF
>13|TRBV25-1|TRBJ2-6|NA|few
TGTGCCACCCAGGGGACTGGGGCCAACGTCCTGACTTTC
CATQGTGANVLTF
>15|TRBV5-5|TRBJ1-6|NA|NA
TGTGCCAGCAGTCTGACGGACGGGAAAAATTCACCCCTCCACTTT
CASSLTDGKNSPLHF
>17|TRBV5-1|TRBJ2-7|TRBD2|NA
TGCGCCAGCAGCTTGGGGGGGACTAGCGGGAGGAGGAACGAGCAGTACTTC
CASSLGGTSGRRNEQYF
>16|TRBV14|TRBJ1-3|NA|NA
TGTGCCAGCAGCCAAGGTTTCAGGCCCTCTGGAAACACCATATATTTT
CASSQGFRPSGNTIYF
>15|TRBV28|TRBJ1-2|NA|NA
TGTGCCAGCAGTTACCCCCGGCGGGGACGCTATGGCTACACCTTC
CASSYPRRGRYGYTF
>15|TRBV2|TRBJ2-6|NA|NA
TGTGCCAGCAGGTCTTCAGGGGTTGGGGCCAACGTCCTGACTTTC
CASRSSGVGANVLTF
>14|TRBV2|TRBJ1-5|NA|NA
TGTGCCAGCAGTGCTGCGGGGTTAAATCAGCCCCAGCATTTT
CASSAAGLNQPQHF
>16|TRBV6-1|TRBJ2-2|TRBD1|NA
TGTGCCAGCAGTGAAACCTCAGGGGGCGGCACCGGGGAGCTGTTTTTT
CASSETSGGGTGELFF
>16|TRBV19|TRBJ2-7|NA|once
TGTGCCAGTAGTATAGGGTCCGGGACTTCGACCTACGAGCAGTACTTC
CASSIGSGTSTYEQYF
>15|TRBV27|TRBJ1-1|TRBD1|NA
TGTGCCAGCAGTGGGGACAGGGGAGTGAACACTGAAGCTTTCTTT
CASSGDRGVNTEAFF
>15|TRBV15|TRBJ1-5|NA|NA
TGTGCCACCAGCGGGGGCAGTCTTAGCAATCAGCCCCAGCATTTT
CATSGGSLSNQPQHF
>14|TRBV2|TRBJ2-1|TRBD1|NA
TGTGCCAGCCTGACCGGGACAGGGAACAATGAGCAGTTCTTC
CASLTGTGNNEQFF
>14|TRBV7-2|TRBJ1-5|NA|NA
TGTGCCAGCAGCTTAGATGGGGGGTTACAGCCCCAGCATTTT
CASSLDGGLQPQHF
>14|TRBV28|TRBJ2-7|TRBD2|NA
TGTGCCAGCAGTTCCAGCGGGAGGGTGGACGAGCAGTACTTC
CASSSSGRVDEQYF
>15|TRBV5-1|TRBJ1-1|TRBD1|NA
TGCGCCAGCAGCCGAAGGACAGGGGAAAACACTGAAGCTTTCTTT
CASSRRTGENTEAFF
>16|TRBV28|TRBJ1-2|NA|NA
TGTGCCAGCAGTGGCCAGGGCTTGATCGCTGTCTATGGCTACACCTTC
CASSGQGLIAVYGYTF
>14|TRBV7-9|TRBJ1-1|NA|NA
TGTGCCAGCAGCCTCGGGACACCGAACACTGAAGCTTTCTTT
CASSLGTPNTEAFF
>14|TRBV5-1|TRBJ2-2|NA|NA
TGCGCCAGCAGCGGGGTAGGAGGGCCCGGGGAGCTGTTTTTT
CASSGVGGPGELFF
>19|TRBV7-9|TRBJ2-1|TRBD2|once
TGTGCCAGCAGCTCTCCCGGGACTAGCGGGAAATATAACTACAATGAGCAGTTCTTC
CASSSPGTSGKYNYNEQFF
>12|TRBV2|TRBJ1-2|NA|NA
TGTGCCAGCTCGGCCCCCGGGTGGGGCTACACCTTC
CASSAPGWGYTF
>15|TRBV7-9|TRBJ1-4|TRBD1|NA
TGTGCCAGCAGCTTGACGACAGGGTTTCGTGAAAAACTGTTTTTT
CASSLTTGFREKLFF
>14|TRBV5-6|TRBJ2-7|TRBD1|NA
TGTGCCAGCAGCTCTACCGGGACAGCGAGTCCGGAGTACTTC
CASSSTGTASPEYF
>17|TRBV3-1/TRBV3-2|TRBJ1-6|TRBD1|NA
TGTGCCAGCAGCGTTACAGGGGCCGATGTTGGTAATTCACCCCTCCACTTT
CASSVTGADVGNSPLHF
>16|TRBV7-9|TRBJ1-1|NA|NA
TGTGCCAGCAGCTTAAGGAGGGCGGGGTTGAACACTGAAGCTTTCTTT
CASSLRRAGLNTEAFF
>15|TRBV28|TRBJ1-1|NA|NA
TGTGCCAGCAGTTTACGGGACTGGCCGGGCACTGAAGCTTTCTTT
CASSLRDWPGTEAFF
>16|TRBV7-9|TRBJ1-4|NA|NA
TGTGCCAGCAGCCAACCGGGGGGGGCTCAAAACGAAAAACTGTTTTTT
CASSQPGGAQNEKLFF
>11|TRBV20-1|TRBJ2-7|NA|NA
TGCAGTGCTAGGAGCCAATACGAGCAGTACTTC
CSARSQYEQYF
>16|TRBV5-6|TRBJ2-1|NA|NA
TGTGCCAGCAGCTGGACCCCAGGGGATTCCTACAATGAGCAGTTCTTC
CASSWTPGDSYNEQFF
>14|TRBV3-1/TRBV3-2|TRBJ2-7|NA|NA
TGTGCCAGCAGCCAAGACCCTCGTTACTACGAGCAGTACTTC
CASSQDPRYYEQYF
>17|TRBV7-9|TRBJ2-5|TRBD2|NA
TGTGCCAGCAGCCTTGCCGGGACTAGCGGAGGCCAAGAGACCCAGTACTTC
CASSLAGTSGGQETQYF
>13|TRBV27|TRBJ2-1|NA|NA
TGTGCCAGCAGTTCCGAGGGAGTCAATGAGCAGTTCTTC
CASSSEGVNEQFF
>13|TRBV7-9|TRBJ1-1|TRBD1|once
TGTGCCAGCACCCCACAGGGGGGAACTGAAGCTTTCTTT
CASTPQGGTEAFF
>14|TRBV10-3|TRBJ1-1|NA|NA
TGTGCCATCACGACAGCGCGAAGGGCCTCCGAAGCTTTCTTT
CAITTARRASEAFF
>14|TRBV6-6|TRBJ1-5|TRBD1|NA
TGTGCCAGCACCGGACAGGGCAAGGATCAGCCCCAGCATTTT
CASTGQGKDQPQHF
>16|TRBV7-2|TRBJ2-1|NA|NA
TGTGCCAGCAGCTTAAGCTACACTAGCTCCTACAATGAGCAGTTCTTC
CASSLSYTSSYNEQFF
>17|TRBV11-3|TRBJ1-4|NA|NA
TGTGCCAGCAGCCCGAGCGGAACAGCACGCAGGAATGAAAAACTGTTTTTT
CASSPSGTARRNEKLFF
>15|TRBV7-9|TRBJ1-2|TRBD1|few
TGTGCCAGCAGCTCCCGGGGACAGGGAAGCTATGGCTACACCTTC
CASSSRGQGSYGYTF